A single sample gave rise to the 10 T cell receptor beta chains below, sequenced in a study of T cell repertoires in cytomegalovirus infection. From the reads, TCRdb called clonotypes with MiXCR, one entry per CDR3 protein. The data show more than 400,000 distinct CDR3 sequences, around a quarter seen once. What was sequenced was PBMCs. The origin of the receptors is a human donor in good health (CMV status not recorded). Some clones in this sample may be carry-over from other donors' samples.

V is TRBV4-1 and J is TRBJ1-4, with 7 positions matching TRBD1. Germline CDR1 and CDR2: MGHRA and YSYEKL. With V trimmed by 7 bases and J by 0 bases, 11 bases remained unmatched. CDR3 size: 17 residues. CDR3 region: CASTPWGQGATNEKLFF. CDR3 sequence (DNA): TGCGCCAGCACCCCGTGGGGGCAGGGGGCAACTAATGAAAAACTGTTTTTT.

This clonotype showed up many times. This chain joins TRBV7-2 and TRBJ2-3, with 8 bases identical to TRBD2. V was pared by 1 base and J by 2 bases, with 5 bases of the junction left unmatched. The germline V gene has CDR1 SGHTA and CDR2 FQGNSA. This CDR3 has 16 amino acids. The CDR3, as DNA: TGTGCCAGCAGCTTAGTCGGGAGGGCCAACACAGATACGCAGTATTTT. The encoded protein is CASSLVGRANTDTQYF.

Details on this clonotype: One end of the junction does not line up with germline, which may come from a read error. V and J are TRBV6-2 or TRBV6-3 and TRBJ2-5; D is ambiguous. Germline assignment: CDR1 MNHEY and CDR2 SVGEGT. This CDR3 region has 12 residues. Here the CDR3 DNA reads TGTGCCAGCAGTTACCAGGACGCCGGCCGTGACTTC. It specifies CASSYQDAGRDF.

The rearrangement joins TRBV29-1 to TRBJ1-5; D is undetermined. This CDR3 is built from 13 residues. V lost 6 bases and J 4 bases, leaving 13 bases between the germline ends. Germline CDR1 reads SQVTM; CDR2 reads ANQGSEA. This CDR3 is CSVATVLNQPQHF. CDR3 coding DNA: TGCAGCGTCGCTACGGTCCTAAATCAGCCCCAGCATTTT.

At least ten counts were recorded for this clonotype. The V gene is TRBV7-2, the J gene TRBJ1-2, with D possibly TRBD1 on 6 matching bases. The CDR3 runs 13 residues. CDR1 SGHTA and CDR2 FQGNSA come from the germline V gene. The ends were cut back, 1 base at V and 8 bases at J, with 11 bases in the middle. CDR3 bases: TGTGCCAGCAGCTTAGTCAGGGGACCAGGCTACACCTTC. Protein product: CASSLVRGPGYTF. The full variable domain, with the rest looked up from reference TRBV7-2 and TRBJ1-2, is GAGVSQSPSNKVTEKGKDVELRCDPISGHTALYWYRQSLGQGLEFLIYFQGNSAPDKSGLPSDRFSAERTGGSVSTLTIQRTQQEDSAVYLCASSLVRGPGYTFGSGTRLTVV.

This clonotype was picked up one time. For the CDR3, the DNA is TGTGCCAGCAGGGTTCGGCTAGTCCCGAATGAGCAGTTCTTC. This translates into CASRVRLVPNEQFF. The rearrangement joins TRBV9 to TRBJ2-1; D gene ambiguous. CDR1 is SGDLS, CDR2 YYNGEE, per germline. With 5 bases removed from V and 7 bases from J, the gap between germline ends came to 16 bases. This CDR3 has 14 residues.

The chain couples TRBV6-2 or TRBV6-3 to TRBJ2-1, with D unresolved. V shed 1 base and J shed 5 bases, with 3 bases lying between them. The CDR3 totals 12 residues. The germline CDR1 and CDR2 sequences are MNHEY and SVGEGT. CDR3 sequence: CASSYLHNEQFF. CDR3 nucleotide sequence: TGTGCCAGCAGTTACTTACACAATGAGCAGTTCTTC.

The chain couples TRBV30 to TRBJ2-3; TRBD2 aligns across 8 bases. Per germline, CDR1 GTSNPN and CDR2 SVGIG (reference sequence). The CDR3 runs to 14 residues. V gave up 3 bases and J gave up 4 bases; unmatched junction bases: 6. CDR3 amino acids: CAWRSGSGADTQYF. The DNA for the CDR3 is TGTGCCTGGAGGAGCGGGAGTGGTGCAGATACGCAGTATTTT.

V and J are TRBV24-1 and TRBJ1-5, with 7 bases lining up with TRBD1. The trim removed 7 bases at V and 6 bases at J, leaving 5 bases unmatched. Germline V gives CDR1 KGHDR, CDR2 SFDVKD. The CDR3 contains 13 residues. Written as DNA, the CDR3 is TGTGCCACCAGACAGGGGTCAGGTCAGCCCCAGCATTTT. Amino acid sequence: CATRQGSGQPQHF.

This clonotype was seen a handful of times. The chain couples TRBV6-1 to TRBJ2-2; D is undetermined. Germline assignment: CDR1 MNHNS and CDR2 SASEGT. V shed 4 bases and J shed 6 bases, with 12 bases lying between them. This CDR3 has 14 residues. CDR3 residues: CASSGIFGAGELFF. In DNA form, the CDR3 reads TGTGCCAGCAGTGGAATATTTGGTGCCGGGGAGCTGTTTTTT.